A selection of T cell receptor beta chains follows, all from one sample in a study of T cell responses to AZD1222 COVID-19 vaccine. Only in-frame clones appear in the TCRdb table, and some are missing; sequencing was by immunoSEQ multiplex PCR. Here the sample spans over 100,000 clones, roughly 92% being singletons. The specimen was peripheral blood, collected on day 0 of AZD1222 vaccination. The source of these receptors is an adult in good health. The CDR3 runs from the conserved cysteine through the conserved F or W. D genes are given only for firm matches. Part of the rows lack a size; the others show once, few, many or a class for expanded clones.

length	size	V	D	J	CDR3	DNA
15	-	TRBV6-5	-	TRBJ2-7	CASSYYRQYPYEQYF	TGTGCCAGCAGTTACTACCGACAGTACCCCTACGAGCAGTACTTC
15	-	TRBV7-3	TRBD2	TRBJ2-1	CASRLAGGPYNEQFF	TGTGCCAGCAGGCTAGCGGGGGGGCCCTACAATGAGCAGTTCTTC
17	-	TRBV27	-	TRBJ1-6	CASSLSNLGYRNSPLHF	TGTGCCAGCAGTTTATCGAATCTGGGTTATAGGAATTCACCCCTCCACTTT
13	-	TRBV4-1	TRBD1	TRBJ1-4	CASRTGANEKLFF	TGCGCCAGCAGGACAGGGGCTAATGAAAAACTGTTTTTT
16	-	TRBV6-6	TRBD1	TRBJ2-7	CASSYPPQTGGYEQYF	TGTGCCAGCAGTTATCCACCTCAGACAGGGGGCTACGAGCAGTACTTC
14	-	TRBV19	-	TRBJ2-7	CASSMTISSYEQYF	TGTGCCAGTAGTATGACAATTAGCTCCTACGAGCAGTACTTC
14	-	TRBV6-6	-	TRBJ1-3	CASSYLSSGNTIYF	TGTGCCAGCAGTTACCTGAGCTCTGGAAACACCATATATTTT
13	-	TRBV5-4	-	TRBJ1-1	CASRTLRNTEAFF	TGTGCCAGCAGGACACTACGGAACACTGAAGCTTTCTTT
13	-	TRBV5-4	-	TRBJ1-3	CASSGRDRNTIYF	TGTGCCAGCAGCGGACGGGACCGAAACACCATATATTTT
15	-	TRBV5-5	-	TRBJ1-1	CASSLVIQQNTEAFF	TGTGCCAGCAGCTTGGTTATTCAGCAGAACACTGAAGCTTTCTTT
15	-	TRBV4-3	TRBD1	TRBJ1-2	CASSHRQGTNYGYTF	TGCGCCAGCAGCCACCGACAGGGAACTAACTATGGCTACACCTTC
17	-	TRBV29-1	TRBD1	TRBJ2-7	CSVEYTTGLRGLDEQYF	TGCAGCGTTGAATACACAACGGGCCTCAGGGGGCTCGACGAGCAGTACTTC
15	-	TRBV15	-	TRBJ2-1	CATRREGQGRNEQFF	TGTGCCACCAGAAGAGAGGGCCAGGGGAGAAATGAGCAGTTCTTC
14	-	TRBV4-1	-	TRBJ2-3	CASSQDPATDTQYF	TGCGCCAGCAGCCAAGACCCAGCCACAGATACGCAGTATTTT
12	-	TRBV7-9	-	TRBJ1-5	CASSAFNQPQHF	TGTGCCAGCAGCGCCTTCAATCAGCCCCAGCATTTT
14	-	TRBV7-9	-	TRBJ1-6	CASSSGNNGSPLHF	TGTGCCAGCAGCTCGGGCAACAACGGTTCACCCCTCCACTTT
15	-	TRBV6-4	TRBD2	TRBJ2-3	CASSGTGLSTDTQYF	TGTGCCAGCAGTGGAACGGGACTAAGCACAGATACGCAGTATTTT
15	-	TRBV7-9	TRBD1	TRBJ2-7	CASSDQGQGAYEQYF	TGTGCCAGCAGCGATCAGGGACAGGGAGCGTACGAGCAGTACTTC
16	-	TRBV10-3	TRBD1	TRBJ2-2	CAISGGTGSNTGELFF	TGTGCCATCAGTGGGGGGACAGGGTCGAACACCGGGGAGCTGTTTTTT
15	once	TRBV7-8	-	TRBJ2-7	CASSIQGDPTYEQYF	TGTGCCAGCAGCATACAGGGCGACCCTACCTACGAGCAGTACTTC
11	-	TRBV19	-	TRBJ2-7	CASSLAGEQYF	TGTGCCAGCTCGCTGGCGGGCGAGCAGTACTTC
14	-	TRBV6-1	-	TRBJ1-1	CASSEKLGPTEAFF	TGTGCCAGCAGTGAAAAGCTGGGACCCACTGAAGCTTTCTTT
14	-	TRBV9	-	TRBJ1-4	CASSAGVANEKLFF	TGTGCCAGCAGTGCAGGGGTGGCTAATGAAAAACTGTTTTTT
17	-	TRBV24-1	-	TRBJ2-6	CATSGTSRGTGANVLTF	TGTGCCACCAGTGGAACATCCAGGGGTACCGGGGCCAACGTCCTGACTTTC
16	-	TRBV5-8	TRBD1	TRBJ1-4	CASSLGAGTVNEKLFF	TGTGCCAGCAGCTTGGGGGCCGGGACAGTTAATGAAAAACTGTTTTTT
14	-	TRBV18	TRBD1	TRBJ1-2	CASSPTGQGFGYTF	TGTGCCAGCTCACCAACGGGACAGGGTTTTGGCTACACCTTC
15	-	TRBV28	TRBD1	TRBJ2-7	CASSFLDRDYAEQYF	TGTGCCAGCAGTTTTCTGGACAGGGATTATGCCGAGCAGTACTTC
15	-	TRBV5-1	-	TRBJ2-2	CASSLGQLNTGELFF	TGCGCCAGCAGCTTGGGACAGCTGAACACCGGGGAGCTGTTTTTT
13	-	TRBV2	TRBD1	TRBJ2-7	CAREGDSSYEQYF	TGTGCCAGGGAAGGGGACAGTTCCTACGAGCAGTACTTC
15	-	TRBV4-1	-	TRBJ2-7	CASSQITGHDYEQYF	TGCGCCAGCAGCCAAATCACCGGCCATGACTACGAGCAGTACTTC
17	-	TRBV6-2/TRBV6-3	TRBD2	TRBJ2-7	CASSYSSERGLSHEQYF	TGTGCCAGCAGTTACTCCTCAGAGCGGGGACTCTCCCACGAGCAGTACTTC
15	-	TRBV15	-	TRBJ2-2	CATSPRPPYTGELFF	TGTGCCACCAGCCCCCGCCCACCCTACACCGGGGAGCTGTTTTTT
15	-	TRBV7-8	-	TRBJ1-5	CASSFSGQSNQPQHF	TGTGCCAGCAGCTTTTCCGGACAGAGCAATCAGCCCCAGCATTTT
17	-	TRBV14	TRBD1	TRBJ1-1	CASSRAGGWGVNTEAFF	TGTGCCAGCAGCCGTGCAGGGGGTTGGGGTGTGAACACTGAAGCTTTCTTT
14	-	TRBV10-3	-	TRBJ2-7	CAISEKGGPYEQYF	TGTGCCATCAGTGAAAAGGGGGGACCCTACGAGCAGTACTTC
14	-	TRBV21-1	-	TRBJ1-5	CASSKDRENQPQHF	TGTGCCAGCAGCAAGGACAGGGAGAATCAGCCCCAGCATTTT
13	once	TRBV12-5	-	TRBJ2-7	CASGLDSSYEQYF	TGTGCTAGTGGTTTGGACAGCTCCTACGAGCAGTACTTC
13	-	TRBV19	TRBD1	TRBJ2-7	CASSWTGSYEQYF	TGTGCCAGTAGTTGGACAGGTTCCTACGAGCAGTACTTC
15	once	TRBV18	TRBD1	TRBJ1-4	CASSPMDRDNEKLFF	TGTGCCAGCTCACCAATGGACAGGGATAATGAAAAACTGTTTTTT
15	-	TRBV28	-	TRBJ2-6	CASSLTYAGANVLTF	TGTGCCAGCAGTTTAACCTACGCTGGGGCCAACGTCCTGACTTTC
14	-	TRBV6-1	-	TRBJ2-5	CASSEAAGRQTQYF	TGTGCCAGCAGTGAGGCGGCAGGGCGCCAGACCCAGTACTTC
16	-	TRBV28	TRBD1	TRBJ1-1	CASSSANRGLGTEAFF	TGTGCCAGCAGTTCCGCGAACAGGGGTCTTGGCACTGAAGCTTTCTTT
15	once	TRBV5-1	-	TRBJ2-2	CASSLVTGNTGELFF	TGCGCCAGCAGCTTGGTTACAGGGAACACCGGGGAGCTGTTTTTT
14	-	TRBV7-3	-	TRBJ2-2	CASSLTAGPGELFF	TGTGCCAGCAGCTTAACGGCCGGGCCCGGGGAGCTGTTTTTT
15	once	TRBV4-1	TRBD1	TRBJ2-7	CASSQGRDRVYEQYF	TGCGCCAGCAGCCAAGGAAGGGACAGGGTCTACGAGCAGTACTTC
14	-	TRBV6-1	-	TRBJ2-7	CASSEYSNNRKQYF	TGTGCCAGCAGTGAATACAGCAACAATCGGAAGCAGTACTTC
16	-	TRBV4-2	-	TRBJ2-3	CASSQDIRGGVDTQYF	TGTGCCAGCAGCCAAGATATCCGGGGAGGCGTAGATACGCAGTATTTT
15	-	TRBV7-3	-	TRBJ2-1	CASSLTVARYNEQFF	TGTGCCAGCAGCTTAACGGTCGCCCGCTACAATGAGCAGTTCTTC
17	-	TRBV13	TRBD1	TRBJ1-1	CASSSRGQGAPNTEAFF	TGTGCCAGCAGCTCACGGGGACAGGGGGCGCCGAACACTGAAGCTTTCTTT